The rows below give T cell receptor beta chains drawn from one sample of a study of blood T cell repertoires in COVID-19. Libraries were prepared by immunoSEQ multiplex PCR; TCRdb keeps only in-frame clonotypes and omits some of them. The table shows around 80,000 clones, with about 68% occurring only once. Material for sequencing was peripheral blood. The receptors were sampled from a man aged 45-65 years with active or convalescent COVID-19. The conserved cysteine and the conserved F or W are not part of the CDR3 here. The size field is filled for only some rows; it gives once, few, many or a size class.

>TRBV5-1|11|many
ASSDTSTDTQY
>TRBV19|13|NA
ASSSSVASQETQY
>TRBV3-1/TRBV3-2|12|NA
ASSQGLEADTQY
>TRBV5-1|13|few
ASSLGGEGNQPQH
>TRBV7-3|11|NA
ASSPGGADTQY
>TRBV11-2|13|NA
ASRPGQGRRETQY
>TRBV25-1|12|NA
ASMGKEETDTQY
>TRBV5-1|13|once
ASSSAQATNYGYT
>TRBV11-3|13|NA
ASSAFGGEINEQY
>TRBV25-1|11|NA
ASRSRGNTEAF
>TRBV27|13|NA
ASSSTVSGANVLT
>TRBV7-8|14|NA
ASSLVGGELDYGYT
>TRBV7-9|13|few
ASSLVLGDGNTIY
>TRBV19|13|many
ASTRDIASGNTIY
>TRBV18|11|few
ASDRGGPDTQY
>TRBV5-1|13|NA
ASSGGSAKDYGYT